The 6 T cell receptor beta chains below were found in one sample sequenced in a study of CD8 T cells in Susac syndrome. RNA amounts of 0.5 to 1 ug underwent reverse transcription with random hexamers. Using its own MiXCR run on the immunoSEQ multiplex PCR reads, TCRdb lists one record per CDR3 protein. The table has about 300,000 distinct CDR3 sequences, about nine tenths seen once. The sequenced sample consisted of CD8+ T cells from PBMCs. These receptor sequences come from a human donor with multiple sclerosis.

This rearrangement joins TRBV6-2 or TRBV6-3 to TRBJ2-2; the D gene could be TRBD1 or TRBD2 (5 bases each). Germline V gives CDR1 MNHEY, CDR2 SVGEGT. CDR3 length: 16 amino acids. The V end was cut by 11 bases, the J end by 7 bases, with 26 bases between. CDR3 coding DNA: TGTGCCGTAGGGGTTGTTGAAGGGAGAAGCAACGGGGAGCTGTTTTTT. It codes for CAVGVVEGRSNGELFF.

CDR3 nucleotides: TGTGCCAGCAGCCCTGGGGACGGATTACAAGAGACCCAGTACTTC. It yields the protein CASSPGDGLQETQYF. The chain is built from TRBV9 and TRBJ2-5; the D gene could be TRBD1 or TRBD2 (5 bases each). The CDR3 totals 15 residues. With 4 bases removed from V and 2 bases from J, the gap between germline ends came to 15 bases. Germline assignment: CDR1 SGDLS and CDR2 YYNGEE.

This clonotype came up once. DNA of the CDR3: TGTGCCAGTAGTATAGGGCTAGCGGGAAGGAATGAGCAGTTCTTC. Its translation is CASSIGLAGRNEQFF. The chain uses TRBV19 and TRBJ2-1; 9 nucleotides align to TRBD2. CDR1 is LNHDA and CDR2 is SQIVND in the germline V gene (reference sequence). The junction had 5 bases not matched to a gene; V was cut back by 1 base and J by 7 bases. CDR3 length: 15 amino acids.

The chain couples TRBV6-5 to TRBJ2-3; D call uncertain. Germline V gene sequence: CDR1 MNHEY, CDR2 SVGAGI. CDR3 length equals 14 residues. Trimming shortened V by 0 bases and J by 6 bases, and 10 bases separated the two germline ends. The CDR3 protein is CASSYSSFTDTQYF. The CDR3 region has the DNA TGTGCCAGCAGTTACTCGAGTTTCACGGATACGCAGTATTTT.

The chain carries TRBV24-1 and TRBJ2-1; 8 nucleotides align to TRBD1. Looked up from germline, CDR1 is KGHDR and CDR2 is SFDVKD. The CDR3 has 17 amino acids. V lost 3 bases to trimming and J lost 2 bases; unmatched junction nucleotides: 8. CDR3 loop: CATSDRSPGQAYNEQFF. DNA for the CDR3: TGTGCCACCAGTGATCGTTCCCCGGGACAGGCCTACAATGAGCAGTTCTTC.

J is TRBJ2-5 and V is TRBV11-2; D is unresolved. The V end was cut by 1 base, the J end by 5 bases, with 11 bases between. Per the germline V gene, CDR1 is SGHAT and CDR2 is FQNNGV. The CDR3 length is 14 residues. The CDR3 nucleotides read TGTGCCAGCAGCTTAGCACTTCCCGGGGAGACCCAGTACTTC. Translated: CASSLALPGETQYF.